A selection of T cell receptor beta chains follows, all from one sample in a study of response to subunit inactivated influenza vaccine. MiXCR was run by TCRdb on the RT-PCR reads, yielding one entry per CDR3 protein. The table includes hundreds of thousands of distinct CDR3 sequences, 6% to 9% detected once. The specimen was PBMCs from blood, collected roughly 24 months after vaccination. All receptors come from a man aged 50-75 years who received an inactivated influenza vaccine. The CDR3 runs from the conserved cysteine through the conserved F or W. The D gene is left open where the match is weak. Size is stated for part of the rows, as once, few or many counts, or as a class when the clone is expanded.

J,length,size,D,V,CDR3,DNA
TRBJ2-7,15,many,.,TRBV20-1,CSARNPRRSSYEQYF,TGCAGTGCTAGAAACCCCAGGAGGAGCTCCTACGAGCAGTACTTC
TRBJ2-7,15,many,TRBD2,TRBV20-1,CSARAGLAASYEQYF,TGCAGTGCTAGGGCGGGACTAGCGGCCTCCTACGAGCAGTACTTC
TRBJ1-2,15,.,TRBD1,TRBV20-1,CSASLRDRISYGYTF,TGCAGTGCTTCCCTCCGGGACAGGATTTCCTATGGCTACACCTTC
TRBJ1-2,13,many,TRBD1,TRBV12-3/TRBV12-4,CASSLMTGSGYTF,TGTGCCAGCAGTTTAATGACAGGGTCTGGCTACACCTTC
TRBJ1-1,14,.,.,TRBV20-1,CSAKRQMMNTEAFF,TGCAGTGCTAAGAGACAGATGATGAACACTGAAGCTTTCTTT
TRBJ2-4,15,few,.,TRBV10-3,CAISESGLAKNIQYF,TGTGCCATCAGTGAGTCTGGCTTAGCCAAAAACATTCAGTACTTC
TRBJ2-3,15,many,.,TRBV4-1,CASSPLRRAEDTQYF,TGCGCCAGCAGCCCACTACGGAGGGCCGAAGATACGCAGTATTTT
TRBJ2-7,11,many,.,TRBV29-1,CSVIASYEQYF,TGCAGCGTCATAGCTTCCTACGAGCAGTACTTC
TRBJ2-5,14,few,.,TRBV4-1,CASSQSVFQETQYF,TGCGCCAGCAGCCAATCTGTGTTTCAAGAGACCCAGTACTTC
TRBJ1-6,16,few,.,TRBV12-3/TRBV12-4,CASSPQLSNLSPPLHF,TGTGCCAGCAGTCCACAGCTTTCGAATCTCTCTCCTCCCCTCCACTTT
TRBJ2-3,16,.,TRBD1,TRBV12-3/TRBV12-4,CASSLTGGHAGDTQYF,TGTGCCAGCAGTTTAACAGGGGGCCATGCAGGAGATACGCAGTATTTT
TRBJ2-5,16,many,TRBD2,TRBV12-3/TRBV12-4,CASSLALAGGAETQYF,TGTGCCAGCAGTTTAGCTCTAGCGGGGGGAGCGGAGACCCAGTACTTC
TRBJ2-7,16,few,.,TRBV21-1,CASSKKDGGSSYEQYF,TGTGCCAGCAGCAAGAAAGACGGAGGAAGCTCCTACGAGCAGTACTTC
TRBJ2-1,13,many,.,TRBV2,CARTDSSYNEQFF,TGTGCCAGGACGGATAGCTCCTACAATGAGCAGTTCTTC
TRBJ2-1,15,few,.,TRBV7-9,CASSSGARTYNEQFF,TGTGCCAGCAGCTCCGGTGCCCGAACCTACAATGAGCAGTTCTTC
TRBJ2-6,16,few,.,TRBV6-2/TRBV6-3,CASSPQMVPGANVLTF,TGTGCCAGCAGTCCCCAAATGGTCCCTGGGGCCAACGTCCTGACTTTC
TRBJ1-5,14,.,.,TRBV3-1,CASSQGPRGQPQHF,TGTGCCAGCAGCCAGGGACCTAGGGGTCAGCCCCAGCATTTT
TRBJ2-3,17,many,.,TRBV3-1,CASSQGPLRREVDTQYF,TGTGCCAGCAGCCAAGGACCTTTGCGCCGGGAAGTGGATACGCAGTATTTT
TRBJ2-5,13,many,.,TRBV27,CASSGTAQETQYF,TGTGCCAGCAGCGGGACGGCCCAAGAGACCCAGTACTTC
TRBJ1-5,14,many,.,TRBV12-3/TRBV12-4,CASSFPGSNQPQHF,TGTGCCAGCAGTTTTCCGGGGAGCAATCAGCCCCAGCATTTT
TRBJ1-1,14,many,TRBD1,TRBV6-1,CASSAPGGNTEAFF,TGTGCCAGCAGTGCCCCAGGGGGGAACACTGAAGCTTTCTTT
TRBJ1-6,16,few,.,TRBV7-2,CASSPSAAETNSPLHF,TGTGCCAGCAGCCCCTCAGCGGCAGAGACTAATTCACCCCTCCACTTT
TRBJ2-1,16,.,TRBD2,TRBV9,CASSVTGGDSYNEQFF,TGTGCCAGCAGCGTGACGGGGGGGGACTCCTACAATGAGCAGTTCTTC
TRBJ1-1,15,many,TRBD1,TRBV6-5,CASSTWTGLSTEAFF,TGTGCCAGCAGTACTTGGACAGGGCTTAGCACTGAAGCTTTCTTT
TRBJ2-3,14,many,.,TRBV12-3/TRBV12-4,CASSLGPPQDTQYF,TGTGCCAGCAGTTTAGGTCCCCCTCAAGATACGCAGTATTTT
TRBJ1-1,17,.,.,TRBV4-3,CASSQEVRGGPDTEAFF,TGCGCCAGCAGCCAAGAAGTTCGGGGGGGGCCGGACACTGAAGCTTTCTTT
TRBJ2-5,15,few,.,TRBV29-1,CSVGTGFKVQETQYF,TGCAGCGTAGGAACGGGATTCAAAGTTCAAGAGACCCAGTACTTC
TRBJ2-5,13,.,.,TRBV3-1,CASSLGQLETQYF,TGTGCCAGCAGCCTTGGTCAGTTAGAGACCCAGTACTTC
TRBJ2-1,17,.,TRBD2,TRBV6-5,CASSYSKKRGGPDEQFF,TGTGCCAGCAGTTACTCGAAAAAGCGGGGGGGTCCTGATGAGCAGTTCTTC